The source of this TCR beta chain is a study of T cell changes during pregnancy in multiple sclerosis. Measured with immunoSEQ multiplex PCR; TCRdb has only the in-frame clones, and not every one. The repertoire includes about 46,000 clones, around 90% of them detected once, and about 8.8% sits in the top ten. Germline values: CDR1 MNHEY, CDR2 SMNVEV (reference sequence). Trimming removed 1 base at V and 6 bases at J, with 10 bases between. The CDR3 runs to 14 residues. This clonotype originated in a female donor with multiple sclerosis, enrolled in a pregnancy study. The sample here was CD8+ T cells from peripheral blood mononuclear cells, taken after pregnancy. The chain combines TRBV27 with TRBJ1-5; D gene unclear. CDR3 sequence reads: CASSLYSAGQPQHF. As DNA, the CDR3 is TGTGCCAGCAGTTTATACAGTGCTGGTCAGCCCCAGCATTTT.